This TCR beta chain was captured in a study of T cell repertoires in cytomegalovirus infection. Study background: From public TCR beta signatures came an indication of both CMV infection and matching HLA type. Points from the study as a whole: It was HLA-C-restricted CMV-specific TCR beta clonotypes that dominated the response ex vivo. People with CMV and the relevant HLA were identified by cumulative public TCR beta family frequency.

This clonotype has more than one count but fewer than ten. Its antigen is not identified. TCRdb re-called the reads with MiXCR, one entry per CDR3 protein. Of about 770,000 distinct CDR3 sequences listed, just under 30% are singletons. Material: cultured CD8+ T cells from PBMCs, obtained from culture after CMV antigen stimulation. This sequence was found in a human donor in good health (CMV status not recorded). Some clones in this sample may be carry-over from other donors' samples.

The CDR3 spells CASFSGPSYSSYEQYF. For the CDR3, the DNA is TGTGCCAGCTTTTCCGGTCCGAGCTACTCTTCGTACGAGCAGTACTTC. V gene TRBV2 combines with J gene TRBJ2-7; no definite D call. V was shortened by 8 bases and J by 4 bases, with 24 bases between the two germline ends. CDR1 and CDR2 (germline): SNHLY, FYNNEI. CDR3 length: 16 residues.